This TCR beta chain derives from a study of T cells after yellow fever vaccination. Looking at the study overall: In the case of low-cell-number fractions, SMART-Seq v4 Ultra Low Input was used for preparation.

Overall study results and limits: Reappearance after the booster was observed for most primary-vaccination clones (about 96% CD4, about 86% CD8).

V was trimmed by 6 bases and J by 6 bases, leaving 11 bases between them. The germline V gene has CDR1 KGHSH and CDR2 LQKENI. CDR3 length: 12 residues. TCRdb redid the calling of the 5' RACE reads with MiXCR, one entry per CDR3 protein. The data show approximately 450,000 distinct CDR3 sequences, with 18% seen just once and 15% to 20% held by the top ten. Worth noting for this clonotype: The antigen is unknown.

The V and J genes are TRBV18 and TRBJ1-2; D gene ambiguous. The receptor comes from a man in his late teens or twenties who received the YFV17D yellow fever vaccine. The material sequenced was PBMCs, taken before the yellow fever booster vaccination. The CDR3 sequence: CASSLTEDGYTF. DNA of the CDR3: TGTGCCAGCTCGCTGACTGAGGATGGCTACACCTTC.